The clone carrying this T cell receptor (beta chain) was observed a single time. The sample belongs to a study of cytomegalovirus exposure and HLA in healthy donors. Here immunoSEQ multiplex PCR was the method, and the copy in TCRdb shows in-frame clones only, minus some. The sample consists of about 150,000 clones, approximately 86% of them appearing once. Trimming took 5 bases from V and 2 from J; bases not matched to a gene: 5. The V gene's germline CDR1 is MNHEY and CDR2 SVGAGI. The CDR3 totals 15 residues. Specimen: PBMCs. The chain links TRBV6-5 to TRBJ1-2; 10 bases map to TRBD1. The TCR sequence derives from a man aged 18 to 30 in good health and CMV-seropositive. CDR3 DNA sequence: TGTGCCAGCAGTCCTCGGACAGGGGGGAACTATGGCTACACCTTC. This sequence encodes CASSPRTGGNYGYTF.